Below are 30 T cell receptor beta chains sequenced from a single sample in a study of T cell clonotyping in hematopoietic cell transplantation. Generated by immunoSEQ multiplex PCR, the TCRdb table keeps only in-frame clones and is missing some. The sample lists tens of thousands of clones; 85% to 95% were seen once. Sample: peripheral blood mononuclear cells. The receptors here all came from a woman between 45 and 60 years old in good health. Some clones in this sample may be carry-over from other donors' samples.

This chain links TRBV6-5 with TRBJ2-3, with TRBD1 matching over 9 bases. Germline V CDR1 and CDR2: MNHEY, SVGAGI. Trimming at V came to 5 bases and at J to 3 bases, leaving 6 bases not matched to a gene. CDR3 length equals 15 residues. CDR3 region: CASSLLQGATDTQYF. The CDR3, as DNA: TGTGCCAGCAGTCTACTACAGGGGGCAACAGATACGCAGTATTTT.

This rearrangement joins TRBV6-4 to TRBJ1-2; 7 bases line up with TRBD1. Germline V CDR1 and CDR2: MRHNA, SNTAGT. Losses at the gene ends were 0 bases for V and 6 bases for J; bases not matched to a gene: 4. This CDR3 has 14 amino acids. Written as DNA, the CDR3 is TGTGCCAGCAGTGACTCAGGGACAGCTCATGGCTACACCTTC. As protein: CASSDSGTAHGYTF.

The chain employs TRBV7-3 and TRBJ2-3; 8 bases fit TRBD2. The germline CDR1 and CDR2 sequences are SGHTA and FQGTGA. V dropped 0 bases and J dropped 1; count of bases not matched to a gene: 0. The CDR3 loop spans 15 amino acids. Here the CDR3 reads CASSLTSGGTDTQYF. DNA of the CDR3: TGTGCCAGCAGCTTAACTAGCGGGGGCACAGATACGCAGTATTTT.

The count of this clone is one. This rearrangement joins TRBV7-6 to TRBJ2-7; D not certain. The V gene's germline CDR1 is SGHVS and CDR2 FNYEAQ. Trimming shortened V by 1 base and J by 2 bases, and 9 bases separated the two germline ends. The CDR3 is 14 residues long. CDR3 in amino acids: CASSLGVPAYEQYF. CDR3 nucleotide sequence: TGTGCCAGCAGCTTAGGAGTCCCAGCCTACGAGCAGTACTTC.

CDR3 bases: TGTGCCAGCAGCGTAGCTTGGGGGGAGGGCACCGGGGAGCTGTTTTTT. Protein product: CASSVAWGEGTGELFF. This chain connects TRBV9 to TRBJ2-2; 7 bases fit TRBD2. Per germline, CDR1 SGDLS and CDR2 YYNGEE. Trimming removed 0 bases from V and 4 bases from J; junction bases left unmatched: 6. This CDR3 has 16 amino acids.

The chain combines TRBV19 with TRBJ2-2, with D possibly called TRBD1 or TRBD2 (5 bases each). Trimming removed 8 bases from V and 4 bases from J, with 14 bases in between. Germline V gene lookup returns CDR1 LNHDA and CDR2 SQIVND (reference sequence). CDR3 length equals 14 residues. The CDR3 loop is CASGQNGGTGELFF. The CDR3 DNA reads TGTGCCAGTGGACAAAACGGAGGCACCGGGGAGCTGTTTTTT.

The chain links TRBV7-9 to TRBJ2-1; 9 bases are shared with TRBD2. CDR3 length equals 12 residues. V shed 6 bases, J shed 8 bases, and the junction held 2 bases outside the gene matches. Germline values: CDR1 SEHNR, CDR2 FQNEAQ (reference sequence). As DNA, the CDR3 is TGTGCCAGCAGTTGGACTAGCGATGAGCAGTTCTTC. Its protein product is CASSWTSDEQFF.

This clone showed up just once. The gene calls are TRBV4-1 and TRBJ2-2; weak D call: TRBD2 (7 bases). The CDR3 is 15 amino acids. Trimming removed 8 bases at V and 4 bases at J, with 17 bases between. Per the germline V gene, CDR1 is MGHRA and CDR2 is YSYEKL. The CDR3 spells CASRNLGGGTGELFF. CDR3 sequence (DNA): TGCGCCAGCCGTAACTTAGGGGGGGGCACCGGGGAGCTGTTTTTT.

This chain links TRBV5-6 with TRBJ1-1; 9 nucleotides match TRBD1. The CDR3 loop spans 13 amino acids. Germline assignment: CDR1 SGHDT and CDR2 YYEEEE. V dropped 6 bases and J dropped 10; count of bases not matched to a gene: 10. The DNA of the CDR3 is TGTGCCAGCACTAACTGGGACAGGGTCATAGCTTTCTTT. This translates into CASTNWDRVIAFF.

The genes are TRBV19 and TRBJ1-5; 9 nucleotides align to TRBD1. Germline V gene sequence: CDR1 LNHDA, CDR2 SQIVND (reference sequence). The CDR3 sequence is 17 residues long. Unmatched junction bases numbered 13, after V lost 3 bases and J lost 7 bases. The CDR3 spells CASSMAGQGGERQPQHF. CDR3 in DNA: TGTGCCAGTAGTATGGCGGGACAGGGTGGGGAGAGGCAGCCCCAGCATTTT.

This chain connects TRBV7-2 to TRBJ2-3; 10 nucleotides line up with TRBD1. V lost 7 bases, J lost 11 bases, and 15 bases stayed unmatched. Germline values: CDR1 SGHTA, CDR2 FQGNSA. The CDR3 runs 15 residues. As DNA, the CDR3 is TGTGCCAGCACTCCCGGGACAGGGGTTATGATCGGGCAGTATTTT. Translating it yields CASTPGTGVMIGQYF.

V and J are TRBV4-1 and TRBJ1-2; tentative D call: TRBD1 (5 bases). The CDR3 has 13 residues. The germline V and J ends were trimmed by 4 bases and 5 bases, with 11 bases remaining between them. Germline CDR1 is MGHRA and CDR2 is YSYEKL. The CDR3: CASSPSTAYGYTF. CDR3 nucleotides: TGCGCCAGCAGCCCCTCGACAGCTTATGGCTACACCTTC.

The chain recombines TRBV2 with TRBJ2-1; no clear D gene. Deletions cut 0 bases from V and 5 bases from J, with 5 bases between. The V gene's germline CDR1 is SNHLY and CDR2 FYNNEI. This CDR3 is built from 13 residues. The CDR3 DNA reads as TGTGCCAGCAGTGAAGCCGACCACAATGAGCAGTTCTTC. This encodes CASSEADHNEQFF.

The V and J genes are TRBV19 and TRBJ2-1, with a possible D match to TRBD2 (5 bases). V lost 0 bases, J lost 6 bases, and 9 bases lay in between. This CDR3 comprises 14 residues. The V gene's germline CDR1 is LNHDA and CDR2 SQIVND (reference sequence). Written as DNA, the CDR3 is TGTGCCAGTAGTATAGACCCCGGGATCAATGAGCAGTTCTTC. Protein product: CASSIDPGINEQFF.

This chain uses TRBV7-6 with TRBJ1-5, with a tentative D call TRBD1 (5 bases). Per germline, CDR1 SGHVS and CDR2 FNYEAQ. The V and J ends lost 5 bases and 2 bases respectively, with 28 bases between them. The CDR3 loop spans 20 amino acids. In nucleotides, the CDR3 is TGTGCCAGCAGCCCTTTCGGCGGTGACCAGGACATGACAGGCAATCAGCCCCAGCATTTT. It codes for CASSPFGGDQDMTGNQPQHF.

This chain connects TRBV11-3 to TRBJ2-7; 11 bases align to TRBD1. V lost 3 bases and J lost 4; bases outside the gene matches: 11. This CDR3 has 17 amino acids. Per the germline V gene, CDR1 is SGHNT and CDR2 is YENEEA. CDR3 sequence reads: CASSFPVSGQGVYEQYF. The CDR3 DNA is TGTGCCAGCAGCTTTCCCGTATCGGGACAGGGGGTTTACGAGCAGTACTTC.

This chain links TRBV6-5 with TRBJ2-7; TRBD1 might be the D (5 bases). The CDR3 consists of 13 residues. V lost 2 bases and J lost 1, with 6 bases in between. Germline CDR1 MNHEY, CDR2 SVGAGI. CDR3: CASSYDRSYEQYF. The CDR3 DNA follows: TGTGCCAGCAGTTACGACAGATCCTACGAGCAGTACTTC.

This chain connects TRBV6-1 to TRBJ2-1; the D is unclear. The CDR3 contains 14 residues. Between the trimmed V and J ends, which lost 3 bases and 7 bases, there was a span of 13 bases. Germline CDR1 is MNHNS and CDR2 is SASEGT. The CDR3 loop reads CASSERGPHNEQFF. CDR3 nucleotide sequence: TGTGCCAGCAGTGAGCGCGGCCCACATAATGAGCAGTTCTTC.

V and J are TRBV19 and TRBJ2-7; TRBD1 matches at 7 bases. V trimming: 7 bases; J trimming: 0 bases; junction bases outside the gene matches: 6. This CDR3 contains 14 residues. Germline CDR1 reads LNHDA; CDR2 reads SQIVND (reference sequence). The CDR3, as DNA: TGTGCCAGTACTCCGACAGGGAACTCCTACGAGCAGTACTTC. Translation gives CASTPTGNSYEQYF.

V is TRBV5-1 and J is TRBJ2-7, with a tentative D call TRBD2 (5 bases). The V end lost 1 base, the J end lost 2 bases, and 10 bases lay between the germline ends. This CDR3 has 14 amino acids. Germline V gene data show CDR1 as SGHRS and CDR2 as YFSETQ. CDR3: CASSLPGEPYEQYF. CDR3 sequence (DNA): TGCGCCAGCAGCTTGCCCGGGGAACCCTACGAGCAGTACTTC. Combining the CDR3 with reference TRBV5-1 and TRBJ2-7 gives the whole variable domain KAGVTQTPRYLIKTRGQQVTLSCSPISGHRSVSWYQQTPGQGLQFLFEYFSETQRNKGNFPGRFSGRQFSNSRSEMNVSTLELGDSALYLCASSLPGEPYEQYFGPGTRLTVT.

The rearrangement joins TRBV9 to TRBJ2-7; D may be TRBD2 (7 bases). Germline loops: CDR1 SGDLS, CDR2 YYNGEE. Between the trimmed V and J ends, which lost 0 bases and 7 bases, there was a span of 8 bases. CDR3 size: 12 residues. CDR3 residues: CASSVEGGEQYF. CDR3 DNA sequence: TGTGCCAGCAGCGTAGAGGGGGGGGAGCAGTACTTC.

This chain links TRBV6-1 with TRBJ1-2; D is ambiguous. Germline CDR1 and CDR2: MNHNS and SASEGT. This CDR3 has 10 amino acids. V gave up 10 bases and J gave up 4 bases, with 7 bases separating them. CDR3 sequence (DNA): TGTGCCACCAACCTCTATGGCTACACCTTC. Translated: CATNLYGYTF.

CDR3 DNA sequence: TGTGCCTGGAGTGGGACAGAGGATGGCTACACCTTC. It encodes CAWSGTEDGYTF. This chain links TRBV30 with TRBJ1-2; maybe TRBD1 (6 bases). The CDR3 sequence is 12 residues long. Germline V CDR1 and CDR2: GTSNPN, SVGIG (reference sequence). The V end lost 1 base, the J end lost 6 bases, and 9 bases lay between the germline ends.

The CDR3 protein is CASSSPGGGGNSPLHF. CDR3 in DNA: TGTGCCAGCAGTTCCCCGGGCGGGGGAGGGAATTCACCCCTCCACTTT. The chain uses TRBV6-5 and TRBJ1-6; D is perhaps TRBD1 (5 bases). The CDR3 consists of 16 residues. Trimming shortened V by 4 bases and J by 7 bases, and 17 bases separated the two germline ends. CDR1 and CDR2 (germline): MNHEY, SVGAGI.

V gene TRBV9 combines with J gene TRBJ1-1; unclear D gene. The CDR3 runs to 13 residues. Trimming stripped 0 bases from V and 3 bases from J, with 6 bases between. CDR1 and CDR2 (germline): SGDLS, YYNGEE. For the CDR3, the DNA is TGTGCCAGCAGCGTAGACAGTTACACTGAAGCTTTCTTT. This translates into CASSVDSYTEAFF.

J is TRBJ1-1 and V is TRBV5-6, with D perhaps matching TRBD1 (5 bases). The length of the CDR3 is 12 residues. V lost 5 bases and J lost 7, with 12 bases in between. The germline CDR1 and CDR2 sequences are SGHDT and YYEEEE. CDR3 loop: CASRSSTDEAFF. The CDR3 nucleotides are TGTGCCAGCAGATCATCGACAGATGAAGCTTTCTTT.

The chain uses TRBV18 and TRBJ1-2, with unresolved D. Deletions cut 3 bases from V and 5 bases from J, with 16 bases between. Per germline, CDR1 KGHSH and CDR2 LQKENI. There are 15 residues in the CDR3. Here the CDR3 reads CASSPRPGEGYGYTF. CDR3 in DNA: TGTGCCAGCTCACCCCGCCCTGGAGAGGGATATGGCTACACCTTC.

The rearrangement links TRBV6-5 to TRBJ2-7; 9 bases map to TRBD1. The CDR3 totals 13 residues. The junction had 7 bases not matched to a gene; V was cut back by 6 bases and J by 7 bases. Per the germline V gene, CDR1 is MNHEY and CDR2 is SVGAGI. The CDR3 loop reads CASRDRGGWEQYF. In nucleotides, the CDR3 is TGTGCCAGCAGGGACAGGGGAGGATGGGAGCAGTACTTC.

The chain has TRBV7-3 and TRBJ2-6; 8 nucleotides agree with TRBD1. V dropped 5 bases and J dropped 6; count of bases not matched to a gene: 9. The CDR3 runs 16 residues. Germline V gene data show CDR1 as SGHTA and CDR2 as FQGTGA. In DNA form, the CDR3 reads TGTGCCAGCAGCCATGGACAGGGTAAAATGGCCAACGTCCTGACTTTC. Translating it yields CASSHGQGKMANVLTF.

The chain joins TRBV19 to TRBJ2-1, with D perhaps matching TRBD1 or TRBD2 (5 bases each). Germline CDR1 reads LNHDA; CDR2 reads SQIVND (reference sequence). This CDR3 has 11 residues. The germline V and J ends were trimmed by 3 bases and 13 bases, with 10 bases remaining between them. CDR3 residues: CASSMSGPQFF. CDR3 DNA sequence: TGTGCCAGTAGTATGTCGGGGCCCCAGTTCTTC. Combining the CDR3 with reference TRBV19 and TRBJ2-1 gives the whole variable domain DGGITQSPKYLFRKEGQNVTLSCEQNLNHDAMYWYRQDPGQGLRLIYYSQIVNDFQKGDIAEGYSVSREKKESFPLTVTSAQKNPTAFYLCASSMSGPQFFGPGTRLTVL.